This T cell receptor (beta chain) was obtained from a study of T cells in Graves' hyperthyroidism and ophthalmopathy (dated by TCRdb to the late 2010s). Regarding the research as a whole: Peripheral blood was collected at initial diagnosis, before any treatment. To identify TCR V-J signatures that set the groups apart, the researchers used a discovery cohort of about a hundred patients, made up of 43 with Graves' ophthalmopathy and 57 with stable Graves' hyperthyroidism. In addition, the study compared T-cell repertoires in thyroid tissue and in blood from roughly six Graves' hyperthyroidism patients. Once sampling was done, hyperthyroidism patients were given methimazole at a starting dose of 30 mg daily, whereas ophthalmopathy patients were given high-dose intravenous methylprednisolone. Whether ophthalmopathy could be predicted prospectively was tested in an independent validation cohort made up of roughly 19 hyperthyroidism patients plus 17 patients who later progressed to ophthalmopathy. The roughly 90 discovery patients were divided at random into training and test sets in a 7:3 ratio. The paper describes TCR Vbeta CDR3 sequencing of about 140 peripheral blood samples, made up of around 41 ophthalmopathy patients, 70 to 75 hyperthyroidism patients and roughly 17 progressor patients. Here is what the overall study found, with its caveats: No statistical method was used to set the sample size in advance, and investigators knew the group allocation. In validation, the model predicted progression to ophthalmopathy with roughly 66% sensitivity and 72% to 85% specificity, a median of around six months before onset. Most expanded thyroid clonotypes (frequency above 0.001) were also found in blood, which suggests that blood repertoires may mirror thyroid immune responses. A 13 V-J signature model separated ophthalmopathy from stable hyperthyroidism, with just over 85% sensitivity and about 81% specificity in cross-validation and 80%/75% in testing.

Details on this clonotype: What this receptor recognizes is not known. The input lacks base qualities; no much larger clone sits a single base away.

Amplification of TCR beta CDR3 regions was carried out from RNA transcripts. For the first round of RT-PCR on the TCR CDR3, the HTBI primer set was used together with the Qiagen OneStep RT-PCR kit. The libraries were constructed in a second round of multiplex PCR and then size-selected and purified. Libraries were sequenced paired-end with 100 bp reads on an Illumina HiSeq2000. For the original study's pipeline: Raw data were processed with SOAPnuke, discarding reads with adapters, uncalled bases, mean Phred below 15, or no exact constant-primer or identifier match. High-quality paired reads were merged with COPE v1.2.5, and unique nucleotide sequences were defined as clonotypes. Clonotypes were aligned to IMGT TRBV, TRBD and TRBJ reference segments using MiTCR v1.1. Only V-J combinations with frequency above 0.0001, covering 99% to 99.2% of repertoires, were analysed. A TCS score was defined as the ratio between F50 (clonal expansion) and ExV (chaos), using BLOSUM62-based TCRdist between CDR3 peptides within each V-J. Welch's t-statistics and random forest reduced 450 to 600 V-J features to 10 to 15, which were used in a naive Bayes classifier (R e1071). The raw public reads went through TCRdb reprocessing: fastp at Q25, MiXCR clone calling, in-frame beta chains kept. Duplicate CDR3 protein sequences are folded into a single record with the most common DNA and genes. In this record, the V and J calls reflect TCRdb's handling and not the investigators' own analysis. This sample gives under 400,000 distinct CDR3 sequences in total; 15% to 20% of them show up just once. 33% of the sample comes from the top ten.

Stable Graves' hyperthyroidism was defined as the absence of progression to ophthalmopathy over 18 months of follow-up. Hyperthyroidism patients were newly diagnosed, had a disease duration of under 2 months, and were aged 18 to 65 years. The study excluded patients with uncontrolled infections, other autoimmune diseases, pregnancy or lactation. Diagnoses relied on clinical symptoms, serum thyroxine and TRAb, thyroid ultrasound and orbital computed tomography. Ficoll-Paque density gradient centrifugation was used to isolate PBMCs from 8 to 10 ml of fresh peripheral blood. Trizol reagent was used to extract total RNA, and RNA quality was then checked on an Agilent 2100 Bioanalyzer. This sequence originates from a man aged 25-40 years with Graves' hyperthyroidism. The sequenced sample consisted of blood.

CDR3 loop: CASSPQGGRASEQYF. In nucleotides, the sequence is TGTGCCAGCAGCCCCCAGGGCGGGAGGGCCTCCGAGCAGTACTTC. Rearrangement joined TRBV7-3 to TRBJ2-7, with 9 bases aligning to TRBD2. V loses 5 bases at its end and J loses 6 bases; junction bases beyond the gene matches: 11. CDR1 and CDR2, per the germline V gene, are SGHTA and FQGTGA. From its cysteine to its phenylalanine, the CDR3 spans 15 amino acids. Here the CDR3 DNA is all that survives: 45 bases in frame from base 1. The variable domain in full, with residues beyond the CDR3 obtained from the reference TRBV7-3 and TRBJ2-7 genes, is GAGVSQTPSNKVTEKGKYVELRCDPISGHTALYWYRQSLGQGPEFLIYFQGTGAADDSGLPNDRFFAVRPEGSVSTLKIQRTERGDSAVYLCASSPQGGRASEQYFGPGTRLTVT.